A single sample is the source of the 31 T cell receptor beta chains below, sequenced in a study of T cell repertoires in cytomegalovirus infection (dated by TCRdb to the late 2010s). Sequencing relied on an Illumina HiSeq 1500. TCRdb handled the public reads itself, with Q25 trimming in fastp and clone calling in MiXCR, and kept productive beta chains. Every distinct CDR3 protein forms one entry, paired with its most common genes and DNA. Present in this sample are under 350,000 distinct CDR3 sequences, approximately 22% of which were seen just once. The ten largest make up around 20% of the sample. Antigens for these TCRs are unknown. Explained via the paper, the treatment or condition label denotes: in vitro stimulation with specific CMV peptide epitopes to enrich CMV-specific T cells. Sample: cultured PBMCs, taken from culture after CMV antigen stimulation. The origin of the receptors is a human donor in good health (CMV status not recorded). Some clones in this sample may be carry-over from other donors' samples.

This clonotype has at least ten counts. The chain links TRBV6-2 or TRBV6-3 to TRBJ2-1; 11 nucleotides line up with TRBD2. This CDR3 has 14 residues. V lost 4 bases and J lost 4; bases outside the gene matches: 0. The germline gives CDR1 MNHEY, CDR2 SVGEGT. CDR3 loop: CASSWTSGYNEQFF. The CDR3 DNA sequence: TGTGCCAGCAGTTGGACTAGCGGGTACAATGAGCAGTTCTTC.

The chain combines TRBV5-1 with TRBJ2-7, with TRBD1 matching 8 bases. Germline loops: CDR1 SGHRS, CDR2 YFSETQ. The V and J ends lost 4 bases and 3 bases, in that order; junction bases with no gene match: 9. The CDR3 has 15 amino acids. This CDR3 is CASSPASGQGYEQYF. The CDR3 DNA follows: TGCGCCAGCAGCCCGGCAAGTGGACAGGGCTACGAGCAGTACTTC.

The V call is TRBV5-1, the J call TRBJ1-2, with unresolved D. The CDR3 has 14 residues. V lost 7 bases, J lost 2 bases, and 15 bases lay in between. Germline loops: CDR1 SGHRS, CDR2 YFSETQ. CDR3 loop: CASRTAGQNYGYTF. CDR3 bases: TGCGCCAGCCGGACCGCCGGGCAGAACTATGGCTACACCTTC. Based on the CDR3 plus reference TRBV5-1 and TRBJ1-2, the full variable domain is KAGVTQTPRYLIKTRGQQVTLSCSPISGHRSVSWYQQTPGQGLQFLFEYFSETQRNKGNFPGRFSGRQFSNSRSEMNVSTLELGDSALYLCASRTAGQNYGYTFGSGTRLTVV.

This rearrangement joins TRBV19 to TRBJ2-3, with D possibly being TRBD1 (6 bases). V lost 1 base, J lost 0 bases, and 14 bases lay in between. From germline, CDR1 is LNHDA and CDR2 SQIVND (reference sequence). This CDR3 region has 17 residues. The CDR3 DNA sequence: TGTGCCAGTAGTATAGGATTACAGGGACGTAGCACAGATACGCAGTATTTT. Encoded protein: CASSIGLQGRSTDTQYF.

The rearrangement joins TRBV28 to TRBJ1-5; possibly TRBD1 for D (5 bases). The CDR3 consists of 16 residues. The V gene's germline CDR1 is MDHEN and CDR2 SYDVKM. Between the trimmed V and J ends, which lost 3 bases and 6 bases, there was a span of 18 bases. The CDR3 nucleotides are TGTGCCAGCAGTTTTAGCGGGGGGGTGAGTGGTCAGCCCCAGCATTTT. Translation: CASSFSGGVSGQPQHF.

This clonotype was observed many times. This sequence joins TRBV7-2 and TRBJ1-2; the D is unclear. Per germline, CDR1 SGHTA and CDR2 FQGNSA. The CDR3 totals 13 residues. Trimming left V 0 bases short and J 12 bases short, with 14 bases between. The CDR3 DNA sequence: TGTGCCAGCAGCTTAGCAACGGGCTGGCAGAACACCTTC. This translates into CASSLATGWQNTF.

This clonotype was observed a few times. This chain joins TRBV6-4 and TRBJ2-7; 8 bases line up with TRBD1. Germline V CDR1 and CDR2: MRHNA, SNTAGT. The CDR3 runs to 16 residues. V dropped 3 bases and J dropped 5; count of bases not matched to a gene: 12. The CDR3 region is CASSDWDGQGCDEQYF. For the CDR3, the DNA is TGTGCCAGCAGTGATTGGGATGGACAGGGATGCGACGAGCAGTACTTC.

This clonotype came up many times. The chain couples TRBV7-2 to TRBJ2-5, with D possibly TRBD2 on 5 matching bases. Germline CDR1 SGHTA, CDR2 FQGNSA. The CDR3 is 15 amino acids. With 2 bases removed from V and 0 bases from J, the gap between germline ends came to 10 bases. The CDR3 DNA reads TGTGCCAGCAGCTTATATAGCGCAAACCAAGAGACCCAGTACTTC. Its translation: CASSLYSANQETQYF.

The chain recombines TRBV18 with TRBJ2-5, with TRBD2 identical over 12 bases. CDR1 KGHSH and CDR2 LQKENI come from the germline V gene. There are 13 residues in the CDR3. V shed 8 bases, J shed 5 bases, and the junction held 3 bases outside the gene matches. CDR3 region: CASLAGGHETQYF. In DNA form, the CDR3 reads TGTGCCAGCCTAGCGGGAGGGCACGAGACCCAGTACTTC.

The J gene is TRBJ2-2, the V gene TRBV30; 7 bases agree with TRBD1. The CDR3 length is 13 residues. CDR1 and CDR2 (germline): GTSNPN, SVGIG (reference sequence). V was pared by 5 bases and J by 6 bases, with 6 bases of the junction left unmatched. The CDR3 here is CAWASTGAGELFF. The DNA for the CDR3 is TGTGCCTGGGCATCCACAGGGGCCGGGGAGCTGTTTTTT.

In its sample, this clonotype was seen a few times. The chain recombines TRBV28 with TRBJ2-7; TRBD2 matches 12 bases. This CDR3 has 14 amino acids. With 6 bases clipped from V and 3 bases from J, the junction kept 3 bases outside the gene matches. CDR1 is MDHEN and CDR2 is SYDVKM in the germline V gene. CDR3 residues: CASSRLAGVYEQYF. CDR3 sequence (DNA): TGTGCCAGCAGCAGACTAGCGGGAGTCTACGAGCAGTACTTC.

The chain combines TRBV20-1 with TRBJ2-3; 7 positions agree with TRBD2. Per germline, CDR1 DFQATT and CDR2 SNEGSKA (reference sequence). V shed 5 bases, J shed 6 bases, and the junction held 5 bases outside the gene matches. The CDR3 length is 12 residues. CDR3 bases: TGCAGTGCTTTCCCGGGGGGTGATACGCAGTATTTT. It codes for CSAFPGGDTQYF.

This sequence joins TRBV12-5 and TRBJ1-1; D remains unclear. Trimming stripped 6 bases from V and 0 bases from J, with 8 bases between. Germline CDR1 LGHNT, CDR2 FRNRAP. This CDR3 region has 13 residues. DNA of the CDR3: TGTGCTAGTGGCCTACACCTGAACACTGAAGCTTTCTTT. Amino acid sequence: CASGLHLNTEAFF.

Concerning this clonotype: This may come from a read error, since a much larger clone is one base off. CDR3 amino acids: CASSRTSGRTDTPYF. The CDR3 bases are TGTGCCAGCAGCCGGACTAGCGGTCGCACAGATACGCCGTATTTT. The J gene is TRBJ2-3, the V gene TRBV7-2, with TRBD2 matching 10 bases. The CDR3 covers 15 residues. Germline CDR1 SGHTA, CDR2 FQGNSA.

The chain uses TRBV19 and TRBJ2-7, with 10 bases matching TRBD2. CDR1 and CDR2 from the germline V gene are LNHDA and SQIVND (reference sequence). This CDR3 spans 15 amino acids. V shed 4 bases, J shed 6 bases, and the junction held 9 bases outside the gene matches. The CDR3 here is CASSSLAGAFGEQYF. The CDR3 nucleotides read TGTGCCAGTAGTAGCCTAGCGGGGGCTTTTGGCGAGCAGTACTTC.

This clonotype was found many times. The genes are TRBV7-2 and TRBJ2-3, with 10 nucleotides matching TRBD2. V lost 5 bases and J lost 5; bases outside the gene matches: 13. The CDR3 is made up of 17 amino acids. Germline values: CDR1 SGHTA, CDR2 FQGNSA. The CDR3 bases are TGTGCCAGCAGCCTGAAGCCAAGCGGGAGGGCCCAAGATACGCAGTATTTT. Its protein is CASSLKPSGRAQDTQYF.

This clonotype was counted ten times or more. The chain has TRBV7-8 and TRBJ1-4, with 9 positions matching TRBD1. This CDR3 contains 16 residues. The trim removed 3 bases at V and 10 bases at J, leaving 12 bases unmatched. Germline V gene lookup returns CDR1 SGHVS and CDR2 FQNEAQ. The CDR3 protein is CASSFAGTGISGKLFF. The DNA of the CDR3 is TGTGCCAGCAGCTTCGCCGGGACAGGGATTTCTGGAAAACTGTTTTTT.

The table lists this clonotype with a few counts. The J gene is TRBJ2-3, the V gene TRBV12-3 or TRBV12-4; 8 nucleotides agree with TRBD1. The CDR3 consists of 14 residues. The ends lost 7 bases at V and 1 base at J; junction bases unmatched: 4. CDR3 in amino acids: CASTLQGGTDTQYF. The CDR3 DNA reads TGTGCCAGCACCTTACAGGGGGGCACAGATACGCAGTATTTT.

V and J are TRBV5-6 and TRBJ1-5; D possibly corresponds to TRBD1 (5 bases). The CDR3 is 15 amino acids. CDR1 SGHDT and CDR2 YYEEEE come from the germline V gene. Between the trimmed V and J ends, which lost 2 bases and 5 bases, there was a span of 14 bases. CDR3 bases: TGTGCCAGCAGCTTTATCCGAGGGGACGATCAGCCCCAGCATTTT. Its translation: CASSFIRGDDQPQHF. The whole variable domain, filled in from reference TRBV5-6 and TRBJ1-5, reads DAGVTQSPTHLIKTRGQQVTLRCSPKSGHDTVSWYQQALGQGPQFIFQYYEEEERQRGNFPDRFSGHQFPNYSSELNVNALLLGDSALYLCASSFIRGDDQPQHFGDGTRLSIL.

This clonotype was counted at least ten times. In nucleotides, the CDR3 is TGTGCCAGCAGCTTCGAGCCTCTGGGGTCCGAGCAGTACGTC. Encoded protein: CASSFEPLGSEQYV. V usage is TRBV7-2 and J usage is TRBJ2-7; no clear D gene. V lost 3 bases and J lost 6, with 15 bases in between. From germline, CDR1 is SGHTA and CDR2 FQGNSA. The CDR3 totals 14 residues.

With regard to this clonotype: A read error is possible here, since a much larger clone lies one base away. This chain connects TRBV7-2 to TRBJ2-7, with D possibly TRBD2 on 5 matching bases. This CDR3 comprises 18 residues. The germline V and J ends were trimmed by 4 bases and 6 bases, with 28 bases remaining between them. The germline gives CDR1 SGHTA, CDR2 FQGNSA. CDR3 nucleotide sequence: TGTGCCAGCAGCTCAAGGTCCCTTCTCCCCCCTCTAGCAATCGAGCAGTACGTC. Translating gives CASSSRSLLPPLAIEQYV.

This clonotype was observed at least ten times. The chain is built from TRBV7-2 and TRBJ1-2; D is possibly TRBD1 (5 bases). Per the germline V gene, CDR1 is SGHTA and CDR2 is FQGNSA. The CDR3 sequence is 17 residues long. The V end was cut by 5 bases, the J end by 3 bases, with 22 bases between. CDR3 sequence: CASSQGPGGRRDYGYTF. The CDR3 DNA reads TGTGCCAGCAGCCAAGGGCCCGGGGGGAGAAGGGACTATGGCTACACCTTC.

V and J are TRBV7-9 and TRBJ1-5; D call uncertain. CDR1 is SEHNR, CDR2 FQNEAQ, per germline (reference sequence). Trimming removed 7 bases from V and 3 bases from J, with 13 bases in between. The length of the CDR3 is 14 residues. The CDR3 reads CASTRIGDNQPQHF. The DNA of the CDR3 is TGTGCCAGCACCCGGATAGGAGACAATCAGCCCCAGCATTTT.

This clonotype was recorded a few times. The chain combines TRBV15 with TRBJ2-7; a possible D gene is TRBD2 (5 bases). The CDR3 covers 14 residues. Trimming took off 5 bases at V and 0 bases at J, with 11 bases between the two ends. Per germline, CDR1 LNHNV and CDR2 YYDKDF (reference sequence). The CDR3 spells CATSEGSSSYEQYF. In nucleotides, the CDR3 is TGTGCCACCAGCGAGGGCTCCAGCTCCTACGAGCAGTACTTC.

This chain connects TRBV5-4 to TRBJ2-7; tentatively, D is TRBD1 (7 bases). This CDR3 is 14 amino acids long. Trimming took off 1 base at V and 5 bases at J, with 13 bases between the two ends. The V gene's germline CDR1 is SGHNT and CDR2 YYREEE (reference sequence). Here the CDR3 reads CASSLHRGGDEQYF. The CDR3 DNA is TGTGCCAGCAGCTTGCACAGGGGCGGGGACGAGCAGTACTTC.

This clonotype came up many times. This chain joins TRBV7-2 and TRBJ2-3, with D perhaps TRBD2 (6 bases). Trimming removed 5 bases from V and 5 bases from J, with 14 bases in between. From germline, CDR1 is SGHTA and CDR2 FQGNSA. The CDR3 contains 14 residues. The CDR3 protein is CASSPGSGQDTQYF. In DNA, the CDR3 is TGTGCCAGCAGCCCAGGTAGCGGACAAGATACGCAGTATTTT.

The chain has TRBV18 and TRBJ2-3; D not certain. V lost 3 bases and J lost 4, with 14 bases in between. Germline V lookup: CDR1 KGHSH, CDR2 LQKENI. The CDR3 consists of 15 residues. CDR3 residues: CASSPQPLAPDTQYF. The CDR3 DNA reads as TGTGCCAGCTCACCCCAGCCCCTGGCCCCAGATACGCAGTATTTT.

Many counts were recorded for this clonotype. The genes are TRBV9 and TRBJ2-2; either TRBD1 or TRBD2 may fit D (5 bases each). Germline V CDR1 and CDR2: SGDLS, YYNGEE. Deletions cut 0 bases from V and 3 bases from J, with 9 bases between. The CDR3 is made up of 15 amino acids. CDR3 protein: CASSVGSGHTGELFF. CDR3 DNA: TGTGCCAGCAGCGTAGGGTCGGGGCACACCGGGGAGCTGTTTTTT.

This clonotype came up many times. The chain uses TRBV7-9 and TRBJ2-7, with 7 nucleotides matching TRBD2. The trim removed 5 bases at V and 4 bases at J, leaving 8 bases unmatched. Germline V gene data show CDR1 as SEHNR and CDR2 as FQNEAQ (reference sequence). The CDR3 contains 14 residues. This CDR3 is CASSRVGEGYEQYF. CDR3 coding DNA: TGTGCCAGCAGCCGTGTTGGGGAGGGGTACGAGCAGTACTTC.

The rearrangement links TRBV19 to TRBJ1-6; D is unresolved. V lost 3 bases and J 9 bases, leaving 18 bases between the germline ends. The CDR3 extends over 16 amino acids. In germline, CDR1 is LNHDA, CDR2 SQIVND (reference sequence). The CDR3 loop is CASSISHLGWGSPLHF. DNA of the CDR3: TGTGCCAGTAGTATTTCACATCTAGGGTGGGGTTCACCCCTCCACTTT.

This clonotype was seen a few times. The CDR3 spells CASSLLAGASSYEQYF. The CDR3 DNA reads TGTGCCAGCAGTTTATTGGCGGGAGCAAGCTCCTACGAGCAGTACTTC. The chain is built from TRBV28 and TRBJ2-7, with 7 bases fitting TRBD2. Trimming cost V 1 base and J 0 bases; bases outside gene matches: 6. The CDR3 length is 16 residues. CDR1 is MDHEN, CDR2 SYDVKM, per germline.